A selection of T cell receptor beta chains follows, all from one sample in a study of blood T cells in healthy people across ages. TCRdb re-called the 5' RACE reads through MiXCR, storing one row per CDR3 protein. Counted here are approximately 800,000 distinct CDR3 sequences, just over 55% occurring once; the ten biggest clones make up roughly 26%. Specimen: blood. Every receptor here comes from a middle-aged man in good health. CDR3s include the opening cysteine and the closing phenylalanine or tryptophan. The order of the fields is V gene, clone size, J gene, D gene, CDR3 protein, CDR3 DNA. D genes are given only for firm matches. Expanded clones get a size class; other rows say once, few or many, or leave the size out.

TRBV9	once	TRBJ2-2	NA	CASSGAGKVETNTGELFF	TGTGCCAGCAGCGGGGCAGGGAAGGTGGAAACAAACACCGGGGAGCTGTTTTTT
TRBV3-1	NA	TRBJ2-7	NA	CASSLPRGEQYF	TGTGCCAGCAGCCTCCCCCGGGGGGAGCAGTACTTC
TRBV3-1	few	TRBJ2-6	NA	CASSPRTGANVLTF	TGTGCCAGCAGCCCTAGAACCGGGGCCAACGTCCTGACTTTC
TRBV6-2/TRBV6-3	NA	TRBJ2-6	NA	CASSYSAVVSQATRGSGANVLTF	TGTGCCAGCAGTTACTCGGCCGTCGTATCTCAAGCAACCAGGGGCTCTGGGGCCAACGTCCTGACTTTC
TRBV7-2	few	TRBJ2-3	NA	CASSTAQLIDTQYF	TGTGCCAGCAGCACCGCGCAGCTGATAGATACGCAGTATTTT
TRBV20-1	few	TRBJ2-7	TRBD2	CSARPAGRDYEQYF	TGCAGTGCTAGACCAGCGGGAAGAGATTACGAGCAGTACTTC
TRBV7-8	NA	TRBJ2-4	NA	CASSLGEAIQYF	TGTGCCAGCAGCTTAGGAGAGGCCATTCAGTACTTC
TRBV10-3	NA	TRBJ1-1	TRBD1	CAISDDRGNTEAFF	TGTGCCATCAGTGACGACAGGGGGAACACTGAAGCTTTCTTT
TRBV5-1	NA	TRBJ1-4	TRBD1	CASSLDGTGEKLFF	TGCGCCAGCAGCTTGGATGGGACAGGGGAAAAACTGTTTTTT
TRBV12-5	few	TRBJ1-5	NA	CASGLSQGVGQPQHF	TGTGCTAGTGGTTTGAGTCAGGGTGTGGGTCAGCCCCAGCATTTT
TRBV11-2	NA	TRBJ2-3	NA	CASSSWGDSPDTQYF	TGTGCCAGCAGCTCGTGGGGGGACAGCCCAGATACGCAGTATTTT
TRBV5-6	NA	TRBJ2-3	NA	CASSLAGKRDTQYF	TGTGCCAGCAGCCTGGCCGGGAAGCGAGATACGCAGTATTTT
TRBV7-9	NA	TRBJ2-3	TRBD1	CASSSGQGPDAQYF	TGTGCCAGCAGCTCAGGACAGGGCCCAGATGCGCAGTATTTT
TRBV3-1	NA	TRBJ2-1	NA	CASSQEANFNGQFF	TGTGCCAGCAGCCAAGAGGCGAATTTCAATGGGCAGTTCTTC
TRBV28	NA	TRBJ2-5	TRBD1	CASSSGWTGTETQYF	TGTGCCAGCAGTTCCGGGTGGACAGGGACGGAGACCCAGTACTTC
TRBV28	NA	TRBJ1-2	TRBD1	CASATGEYGYTF	TGTGCCAGCGCAACAGGGGAATATGGCTACACCTTC
TRBV28	NA	TRBJ1-4	NA	CASSLLQRTNEKLFF	TGTGCCAGCAGTTTATTGCAGAGAACTAATGAAAAACTGTTTTTT
TRBV30	NA	TRBJ1-1	NA	CAWSGDLNTEAFF	TGTGCCTGGAGTGGAGACCTGAACACTGAAGCTTTCTTT
TRBV5-1	NA	TRBJ2-7	NA	CASSRDGAATYEQYF	TGCGCCAGCAGCCGAGACGGGGCAGCGACCTACGAGCAGTACTTC
TRBV6-5	NA	TRBJ2-7	NA	CASSYTLYGEQYF	TGTGCCAGCAGTTACACGCTTTACGGCGAGCAGTACTTC
TRBV6-5	once	TRBJ2-5	TRBD2	CASTIAGGVETQYF	TGTGCCAGCACCATAGCGGGGGGTGTGGAGACCCAGTACTTC
TRBV7-2	NA	TRBJ2-3	TRBD2	CASSLRGFSGGRTDTQYF	TGTGCCAGCAGCTTAAGGGGTTTTAGCGGGGGGCGTACAGATACGCAGTATTTT
TRBV20-1	once	TRBJ2-7	TRBD1	CSASPLDRGLGEQYF	TGCAGTGCTAGCCCTCTCGACAGGGGGCTAGGCGAGCAGTACTTC
TRBV6-5	NA	TRBJ1-1	TRBD1	CASSTGDRGGTEAFF	TGTGCCAGCAGTACCGGGGACAGGGGGGGCACTGAAGCTTTCTTT
TRBV10-2	few	TRBJ2-1	NA	CASSEHEQFF	TGCGCCAGCAGTGAGCATGAGCAGTTCTTC
TRBV7-9	NA	TRBJ2-1	TRBD2	CASSSTSGLRRLVPFF	TGTGCCAGCAGCTCCACTAGCGGACTAAGGAGACTCGTGCCGTTCTTC